Sequencing of this TCR beta chain was carried out in a study of blood T cell repertoires in COVID-19. Trimming stripped 6 bases from V and 3 bases from J, with 26 bases between. Germline V lookup: CDR1 SQVTM, CDR2 ANQGSEA. CDR3 size: 18 residues. Here immunoSEQ multiplex PCR was the method, and the copy in TCRdb shows in-frame clones only, minus some. The data show about 270,000 clones, approximately 90% seen once. The J gene is TRBJ2-2, the V gene TRBV29-1, with D perhaps TRBD2 (6 bases). The sequence came from a woman aged 18-30 years who had recovered from COVID-19. Sequencing was performed on PBMCs or T cells enriched from blood (not recorded which). CDR3 residues: CSVLLSRILPGDTGELFF. CDR3 bases: TGCAGCGTACTCCTCAGCAGGATACTACCGGGGGACACCGGGGAGCTGTTTTTT.